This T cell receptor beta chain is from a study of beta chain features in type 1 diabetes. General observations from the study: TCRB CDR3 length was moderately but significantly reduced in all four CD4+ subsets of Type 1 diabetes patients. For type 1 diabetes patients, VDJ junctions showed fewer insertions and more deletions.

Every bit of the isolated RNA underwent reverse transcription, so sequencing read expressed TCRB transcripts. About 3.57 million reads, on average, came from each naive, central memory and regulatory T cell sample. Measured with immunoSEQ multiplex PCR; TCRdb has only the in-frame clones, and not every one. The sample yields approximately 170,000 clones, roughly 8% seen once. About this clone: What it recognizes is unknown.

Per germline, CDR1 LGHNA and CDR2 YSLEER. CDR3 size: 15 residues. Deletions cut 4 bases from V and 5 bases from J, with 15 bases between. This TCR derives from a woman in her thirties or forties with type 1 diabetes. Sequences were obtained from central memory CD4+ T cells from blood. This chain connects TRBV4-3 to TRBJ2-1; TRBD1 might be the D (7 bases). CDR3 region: CASSPRQGGNNEQFF. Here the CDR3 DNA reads TGCGCCAGCAGCCCCCGACAGGGAGGAAACAATGAGCAGTTCTTC.